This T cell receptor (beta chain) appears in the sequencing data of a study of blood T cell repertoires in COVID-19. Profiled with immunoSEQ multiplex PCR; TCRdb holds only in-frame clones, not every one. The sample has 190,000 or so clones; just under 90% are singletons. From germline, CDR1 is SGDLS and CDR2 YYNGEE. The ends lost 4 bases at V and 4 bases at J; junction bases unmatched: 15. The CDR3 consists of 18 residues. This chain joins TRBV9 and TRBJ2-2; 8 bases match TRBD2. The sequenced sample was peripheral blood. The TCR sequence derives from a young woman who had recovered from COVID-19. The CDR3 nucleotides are TGTGCCAGCAGCCGGCCTTTTGCGGGAGGCCTTTTCACCGGGGAGCTGTTTTTT. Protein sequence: CASSRPFAGGLFTGELFF.